This T cell receptor beta chain was profiled in a study of blood T cell repertoires in COVID-19 (dated by TCRdb to the early 2020s). For context, the study as a whole: Samples covering the acute and convalescent phases of COVID-19 were provided by collaborators in the United States, Italy and Spain. The prospective study material was composed of cDNA or gDNA derived from T cells, B-cell-depleted T cells, or PBMCs. Deeply sampled blood TCRbeta repertoires from subjects exposed to, actively infected with, or recovered from COVID-19 were included in the dataset. The repertoires were released in a freely available public database meant as a resource for research on the immune response to SARS-CoV-2. Samples came from the ongoing ImmuneRACE study (first 160 participants) plus 1,254 subjects from 6 global collaborators. The sample metadata nearly always contained a de-identified subject ID, COVID-19 status, age in years and sex. Where available, HLA class I and class II types were taken from metadata supplied by the sample provider and were not determined by assay-based typing. What the authors observed across the whole study: Clinical and demographic metadata were provided uncurated, with the amount varying by source and participant.

TCRbeta CDR3 regions were amplified from genomic DNA by means of the immunoSEQ Assay, a bias-controlled multiplex PCR. Turning to the authors' computational methods: The number of nucleated cells in each sample was estimated from the amplification of reference gene primers within the assay. To quantify the absolute abundance of each unique TCRbeta CDR3 rearrangement, sequence reads were collapsed and filtered. Productive Simpson clonality was computed per sample as the square root of Simpson's diversity index over productive rearrangements. In TCRdb, the immuneACCESS table is reduced to in-frame sequences with V and J assigned. These tables do not hold every clone; where another copy was compared, an unresolved V gene accounts for under half, and the others remain unexplained. The V and J calls and clone size were taken over from that table, and D and trimming were inferred from the DNA. The sample table lists about 180,000 clones, 83% of them with a count of one. The ten biggest clones cover 1.5% of the sample.

Each collaborating institution followed its own protocols to collect whole blood in K2EDTA tubes. Collaborator samples were shipped for TCRbeta analysis as frozen whole blood, isolated PBMCs, or DNA extracted from either sample type. This clone has just a few counts. What this receptor recognizes is not known. No quality values exist for individual bases; no much larger clone is one base distant. The CDR3, cysteine through phenylalanine, is 13 amino acids long. Solely the CDR3 DNA is kept, with 39 bases framed from the first base. Trimming costs V 2 bases and J 4 bases, and their ends lie 8 bases apart. From a lookup of the germline V gene, CDR1 and CDR2 are MNHEY and SVGEGT.

Material: peripheral blood. This receptor was taken from a human donor in a cohort sampled during active COVID-19. This chain joins TRBV6-2 or TRBV6-3 to TRBJ1-1; no confident D gene assignment can be made. The CDR3 corresponds to CASSYAGATEAFF. The bases read TGTGCCAGCAGTTACGCGGGTGCCACTGAAGCTTTCTTT.